What follows describes a single T cell receptor (beta chain). The CDR3 length is 17 residues. CDR1 is LNHDA and CDR2 is SQIVND in the germline V gene (reference sequence). The junction had 14 bases not matched to a gene; V was cut back by 6 bases and J by 1 base. Repertoires were generated with immunoSEQ multiplex PCR, while TCRdb's copy carries only in-frame clones and drops some. Found here are more than 60,000 clones, 91% of them singletons; the top ten hold roughly 0.29%. The record originates from a study of T cell changes during pregnancy in multiple sclerosis. The chain has TRBV19 and TRBJ1-1, with 7 bases lining up with TRBD1. The sample in question was CD4+ T cells from peripheral blood mononuclear cells, obtained in the third trimester of pregnancy. The TCR sequence derives from a female donor in good health, enrolled as a control in a pregnancy study. CDR3 region: CASSKITLRQGNTEAFF. The CDR3 DNA reads TGTGCCAGTAGCAAAATCACCTTACGACAGGGGAACACTGAAGCTTTCTTT.